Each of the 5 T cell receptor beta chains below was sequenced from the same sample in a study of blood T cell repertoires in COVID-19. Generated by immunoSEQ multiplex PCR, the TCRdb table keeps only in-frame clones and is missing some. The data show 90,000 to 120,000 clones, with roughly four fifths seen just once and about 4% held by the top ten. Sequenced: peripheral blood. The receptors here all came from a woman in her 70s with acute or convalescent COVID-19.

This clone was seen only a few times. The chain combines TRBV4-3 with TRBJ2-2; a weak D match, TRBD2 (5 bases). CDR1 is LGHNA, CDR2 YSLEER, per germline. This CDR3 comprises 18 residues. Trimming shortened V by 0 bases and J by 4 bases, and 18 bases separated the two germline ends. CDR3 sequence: CASSQDPYPGLGTGELFF. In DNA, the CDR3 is TGCGCCAGCAGCCAAGATCCATATCCGGGGTTGGGCACCGGGGAGCTGTTTTTT.

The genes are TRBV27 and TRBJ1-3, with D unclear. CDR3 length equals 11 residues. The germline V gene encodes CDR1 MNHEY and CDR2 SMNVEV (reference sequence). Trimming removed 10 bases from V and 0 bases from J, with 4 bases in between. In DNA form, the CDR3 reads TGTGCCACCATCTCTGGAAACACCATATATTTT. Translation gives CATISGNTIYF.

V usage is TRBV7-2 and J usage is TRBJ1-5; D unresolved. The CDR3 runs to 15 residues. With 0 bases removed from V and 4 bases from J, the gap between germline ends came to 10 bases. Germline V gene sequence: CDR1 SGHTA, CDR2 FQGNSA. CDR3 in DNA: TGTGCCAGCAGCTTAGCGTTGTCCGGTAATCAGCCCCAGCATTTT. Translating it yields CASSLALSGNQPQHF.

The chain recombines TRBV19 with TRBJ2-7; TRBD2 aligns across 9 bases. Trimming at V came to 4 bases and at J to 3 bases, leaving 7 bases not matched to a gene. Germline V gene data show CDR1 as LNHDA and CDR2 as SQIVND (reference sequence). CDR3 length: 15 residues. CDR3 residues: CASSRSGGPNYEQYF. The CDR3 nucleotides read TGTGCCAGTAGTAGAAGCGGGGGGCCGAACTACGAGCAGTACTTC.

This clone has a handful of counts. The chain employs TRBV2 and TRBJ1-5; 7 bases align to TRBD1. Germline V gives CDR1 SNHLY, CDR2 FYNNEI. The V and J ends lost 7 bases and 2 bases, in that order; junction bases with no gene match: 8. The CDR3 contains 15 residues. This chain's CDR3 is CASNWDQGGNQPQHF. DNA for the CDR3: TGTGCCAGCAATTGGGACCAGGGGGGCAATCAGCCCCAGCATTTT.